This TCR beta chain was sequenced in a study of beta chain features in type 1 diabetes. The CDR3 is 17 residues long. V dropped 1 base and J dropped 10; count of bases not matched to a gene: 10. Germline V lookup: CDR1 SGHTA, CDR2 FQGNSA. Study results and limitations: Sequencing from cDNA could over-represent high-TCR-expressing cells.

As regards this clone: As yet, its antigen is unknown.

Expressed TCRB transcripts got sequenced, as all isolated RNA was reverse transcribed. The assay was immunoSEQ multiplex PCR, and TCRdb's table has in-frame clones only and misses some. The repertoire includes more than 15,000 clones, 45% to 55% of them detected once, and around 0.5% sits in the top ten. The TCR originated in a woman under 30 in good health. The V and J genes are TRBV7-2 and TRBJ1-6; 10 bases match TRBD1. Sequenced: stem cell memory CD4+ T cells from blood. The chain's CDR3 is CASSLGTGGVKGSPLHF. CDR3 in DNA: TGTGCCAGCAGCTTAGGGACAGGGGGTGTTAAAGGATCACCCCTCCACTTT. The whole variable domain, filled in from reference TRBV7-2 and TRBJ1-6, reads GAGVSQSPSNKVTEKGKDVELRCDPISGHTALYWYRQSLGQGLEFLIYFQGNSAPDKSGLPSDRFSAERTGGSVSTLTIQRTQQEDSAVYLCASSLGTGGVKGSPLHFGNGTRLTVT.